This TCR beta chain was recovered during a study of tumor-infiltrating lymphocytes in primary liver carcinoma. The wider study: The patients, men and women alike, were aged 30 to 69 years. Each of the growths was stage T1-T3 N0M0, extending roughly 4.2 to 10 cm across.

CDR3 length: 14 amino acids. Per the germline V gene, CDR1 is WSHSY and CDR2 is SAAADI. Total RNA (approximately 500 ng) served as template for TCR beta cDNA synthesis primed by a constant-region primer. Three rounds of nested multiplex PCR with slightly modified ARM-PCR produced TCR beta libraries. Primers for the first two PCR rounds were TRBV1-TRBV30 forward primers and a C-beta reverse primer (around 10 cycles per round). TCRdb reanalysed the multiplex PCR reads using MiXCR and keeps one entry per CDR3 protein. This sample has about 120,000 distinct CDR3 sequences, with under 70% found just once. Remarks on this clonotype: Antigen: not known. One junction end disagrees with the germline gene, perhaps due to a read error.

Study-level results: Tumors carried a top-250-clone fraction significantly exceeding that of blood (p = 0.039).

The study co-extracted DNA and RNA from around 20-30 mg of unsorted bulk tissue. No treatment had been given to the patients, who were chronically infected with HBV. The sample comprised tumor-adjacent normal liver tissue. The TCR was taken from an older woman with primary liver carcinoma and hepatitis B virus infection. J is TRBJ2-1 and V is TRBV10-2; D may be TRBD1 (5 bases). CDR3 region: CGSRALESVSEQFF. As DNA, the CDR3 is TGCGGCAGCAGGGCCCTCGAGTCCGTGAGTGAGCAGTTCTTC.